The T cell receptor beta chain under discussion was sequenced for a study of shared clonotypes between healthy human individuals. V lost 1 base to trimming and J lost 1 base, with 7 bases between them. The CDR3 runs to 14 residues. Germline lookup yields CDR1 MGHDK and CDR2 SYGVNS. Study-wide results and limits: Non-shared clonotypes were found to have lower generation probabilities than the clonotypes that were shared by all four of the sorted-subset donors. Among a handful of donors, roughly 5.4% of naive CD4 clonotypes were found in common.

Genomic DNA from each subset was divided evenly over several immunoSEQ plates. The repertoire was sequenced with immunoSEQ multiplex PCR; TCRdb's copy has only in-frame clones and lacks some. The sample contains more than 1,200,000 clones, 97% to 99% of which appear only once. This clone appeared once. The antigen is not known. Into CD45RA+ naive and CD45RA-negative memory subsets, the CD4+ cells were split. Specimen: naive CD4+ T cells sorted from blood. Subset in this sample: CD45RA+ positively selected. This TCR came from a man aged 30 to 45 in good health. The chain employs TRBV25-1 and TRBJ2-5; unclear D gene. The DNA for the CDR3 is TGTGCCAGCAGTGAATCTCGTCCCCAAGAGACCCAGTACTTC. Encoded protein: CASSESRPQETQYF.